The 32 T cell receptor beta chains below were found in one sample sequenced in a study of T cell repertoires in cytomegalovirus infection. Their cognate antigens are unknown. TCRdb analysed the reads with MiXCR anew, one entry per CDR3 protein. This table has under 300,000 distinct CDR3 sequences, about 20% appearing once. Sequenced here: cultured PBMCs, sampled from culture after CMV antigen stimulation. The receptors shown here come from a human donor in good health (CMV status not recorded). Some clones in this sample may be carry-over from other donors' samples.

The chain has TRBV6-2 or TRBV6-3 and TRBJ2-7, with TRBD2 identical over 10 bases. Germline lookup yields CDR1 MNHEY and CDR2 SVGEGT. The CDR3 runs 16 residues. The V gene end was trimmed by 6 bases and the J gene end by 2 bases; junction bases not matched to a gene: 10. The CDR3 sequence: CASSYSSGRPAYEQYF. The DNA of the CDR3 is TGTGCCAGCAGCTACAGTAGCGGGAGGCCAGCCTACGAGCAGTACTTC.

The chain employs TRBV7-2 and TRBJ2-7; TRBD2 matches at 7 bases. V trimming: 1 base; J trimming: 3 bases; junction bases outside the gene matches: 6. The CDR3 length is 15 residues. Germline V CDR1 and CDR2: SGHTA, FQGNSA. The CDR3 is CASSLGLAPNYEQYF. The CDR3, as DNA: TGTGCCAGCAGCTTAGGACTAGCACCCAACTACGAGCAGTACTTC.

This clonotype was detected only a few times. The chain is built from TRBV7-6 and TRBJ1-1; the D is unclear. Germline-derived CDR1 and CDR2 are SGHVS and FNYEAQ. V was cut by 5 bases and J by 1 base, with 8 bases left in between. The CDR3 consists of 13 residues. The CDR3 here is CASSKSPNTEAFF. CDR3 DNA: TGTGCCAGCAGCAAGAGCCCGAACACTGAAGCTTTCTTT.

This sequence joins TRBV7-2 and TRBJ2-2; TRBD2 matches 9 bases. Germline loops: CDR1 SGHTA, CDR2 FQGNSA. The CDR3 extends over 15 amino acids. Losses at the gene ends were 7 bases for V and 3 bases for J; bases not matched to a gene: 6. The CDR3 sequence is CASTGTSSYTGELFF. CDR3 in DNA: TGTGCCAGCACCGGGACTAGCAGCTACACCGGGGAGCTGTTTTTT.

The sample holds a few counts of this clonotype. The J gene is TRBJ2-1, the V gene TRBV15, with TRBD2 matching over 7 bases. The germline CDR1 and CDR2 sequences are LNHNV and YYDKDF (reference sequence). The trim removed 4 bases at V and 4 bases at J, leaving 4 bases unmatched. The CDR3 sequence is 14 residues long. CDR3 bases: TGTGCCACCAGCATTGCGGGGGTGTACAATGAGCAGTTCTTC. It encodes CATSIAGVYNEQFF.

Ten or more counts support this clonotype. The V gene is TRBV7-2, the J gene TRBJ1-2; D remains ambiguous. CDR1 SGHTA and CDR2 FQGNSA come from the germline V gene. CDR3 length: 14 residues. V was shortened by 1 base and J by 3 bases, with 9 bases between the two germline ends. The CDR3 loop reads CASSLEGGDYGYTF. The CDR3 DNA follows: TGTGCCAGCAGCTTAGAGGGTGGGGACTATGGCTACACCTTC.

The rearrangement uses TRBV11-2 and TRBJ2-7; 7 nucleotides agree with TRBD2. V was pared by 4 bases and J by 2 bases, with 8 bases of the junction left unmatched. This CDR3 spans 15 amino acids. Germline V lookup: CDR1 SGHAT, CDR2 FQNNGV. The CDR3 is CASSSERDPPYEQYF. The CDR3 nucleotides read TGTGCCAGCAGCTCGGAGCGGGACCCCCCCTACGAGCAGTACTTC.

In DNA, the CDR3 is TGTGCCAGCAGTTACCTTGGACTAGCGGGAGTTGAGCAGTACGTC. Translating gives CASSYLGLAGVEQYV. The V call is TRBV6-2 or TRBV6-3, the J call TRBJ2-7, with 13 bases that match TRBD2. Germline assignment: CDR1 MNHEY and CDR2 SVGEGT. The CDR3 consists of 15 residues. V was pared by 2 bases and J by 7 bases, with 5 bases of the junction left unmatched.

The rearrangement uses TRBV25-1 and TRBJ2-5; D gene unclear. V dropped 3 bases and J dropped 6 bases, with 14 bases sitting between them. This CDR3 is built from 14 residues. The germline CDR1 and CDR2 sequences are MGHDK and SYGVNS. CDR3 residues: CASSDLQQKQTQYF. The CDR3 region has the DNA TGTGCCAGCAGTGATCTTCAACAGAAACAGACCCAGTACTTC.

The V and J genes are TRBV9 and TRBJ1-1; tentative D call: TRBD1 (5 bases). V was trimmed by 0 bases and J by 3 bases, leaving 12 bases between them. The CDR3 has 15 amino acids. CDR1 and CDR2 (germline): SGDLS, YYNGEE. CDR3 in amino acids: CASSVGSGLDTEAFF. DNA for the CDR3: TGTGCCAGCAGCGTAGGTTCAGGGTTGGACACTGAAGCTTTCTTT.

The rearrangement joins TRBV24-1 to TRBJ1-5; D remains ambiguous. V was clipped by 9 bases and J by 4 bases, with 12 bases between them. The germline gives CDR1 KGHDR, CDR2 SFDVKD. The CDR3 has 13 amino acids. The CDR3 is CATDGGWNQPQHF. The CDR3 nucleotides are TGTGCCACCGATGGAGGGTGGAATCAGCCCCAGCATTTT.

This clonotype was counted a few times. The J gene is TRBJ2-7, the V gene TRBV7-2; 7 positions agree with TRBD2. The CDR3 spans 15 residues. J lost 4 bases, V lost 3 bases, and 9 bases had no gene match. Germline V gene data show CDR1 as SGHTA and CDR2 as FQGNSA. CDR3 sequence reads: CASSFNREVVYEQYF. The CDR3 DNA sequence: TGTGCCAGCAGCTTTAATCGGGAGGTTGTTTACGAGCAGTACTTC.

There are many counts of this clonotype. The J gene is TRBJ1-2, the V gene TRBV4-3, with a tentative D call TRBD1 (5 bases). V was cut by 1 base and J by 1 base, with 13 bases left in between. The CDR3 loop spans 16 amino acids. CDR1 LGHNA and CDR2 YSLEER come from the germline V gene. Here the CDR3 DNA reads TGCGCCAGCAGCCAAGGGAGAGGGACGGGTAACTATGGCTACACCTTC. It translates to CASSQGRGTGNYGYTF.

This clonotype showed up many times. The chain uses TRBV10-1 and TRBJ1-1; the D gene is possibly TRBD1 (5 bases). This CDR3 comprises 14 residues. Trimming pared 5 bases from V and 4 bases from J, leaving 14 bases between. CDR1 is WNHNN and CDR2 is SYGVQD in the germline V gene (reference sequence). Here the CDR3 reads CASSRTIESTEAFF. CDR3 sequence (DNA): TGCGCCAGCAGTCGGACAATTGAGAGCACTGAAGCTTTCTTT.

This sequence joins TRBV29-1 and TRBJ2-5, with 10 bases identical to TRBD2. CDR3 length: 12 residues. Trimming at V came to 8 bases and at J to 5 bases, leaving 5 bases not matched to a gene. Germline V CDR1 and CDR2: SQVTM, ANQGSEA. The CDR3 sequence is CSISGGSETQYF. CDR3 DNA: TGCAGCATTAGCGGGGGGTCCGAGACCCAGTACTTC.

The chain employs TRBV27 and TRBJ1-1, with a possible D match to TRBD1 (5 bases). This CDR3 region has 12 residues. The V end was cut by 6 bases, the J end by 3 bases, with 8 bases between. Germline-derived CDR1 and CDR2 are MNHEY and SMNVEV (reference sequence). CDR3 bases: TGTGCCAGCAGGGGGCAGGACACTGAAGCTTTCTTT. The encoded protein is CASRGQDTEAFF.

This clonotype has only a few counts. The V gene is TRBV6-2 or TRBV6-3, the J gene TRBJ2-7; 10 positions match TRBD2. V was pared by 4 bases and J by 5 bases, with 5 bases of the junction left unmatched. Per germline, CDR1 MNHEY and CDR2 SVGEGT. The CDR3 runs 14 residues. DNA for the CDR3: TGTGCCAGCAGTTCGAGCGGGAGGGTCGACGAGCAGTACGTC. This gives the protein CASSSSGRVDEQYV.

The chain joins TRBV29-1 to TRBJ2-5; 14 nucleotides agree with TRBD2. Unmatched junction bases numbered 4, after V lost 7 bases and J lost 3 bases. This CDR3 has 14 amino acids. Germline values: CDR1 SQVTM, CDR2 ANQGSEA. The CDR3 DNA sequence: TGCAGCGGGGGGGGACTAGCGGGAGAAGAGACCCAGTACTTC. This codes for CSGGGLAGEETQYF.

For the CDR3, the DNA is TGTGCCAGCAGTTCATATATCCCTCAGAAGGGGTGGAACACCGGGGAGCTGTTTTTT. Its protein product is CASSSYIPQKGWNTGELFF. The V call is TRBV28, the J call TRBJ2-2; maybe TRBD1 (5 bases). The ends were cut back, 4 bases at V and 1 base at J, with 22 bases in the middle. The germline V gene encodes CDR1 MDHEN and CDR2 SYDVKM. This CDR3 is 19 amino acids long.

The chain is built from TRBV7-2 and TRBJ2-2, with a tentative D call TRBD1 (5 bases). Germline V gene data show CDR1 as SGHTA and CDR2 as FQGNSA. There are 16 residues in the CDR3. V gave up 3 bases and J gave up 1 base, with 12 bases separating them. The CDR3 reads CASSFQGRQNTGELFF. CDR3 bases: TGTGCCAGCAGCTTTCAGGGCAGGCAGAACACCGGGGAGCTGTTTTTT. Looking up the rest from reference TRBV7-2 and TRBJ2-2 gives the full variable domain: GAGVSQSPSNKVTEKGKDVELRCDPISGHTALYWYRQSLGQGLEFLIYFQGNSAPDKSGLPSDRFSAERTGGSVSTLTIQRTQQEDSAVYLCASSFQGRQNTGELFFGEGSRLTVL.

This clonotype was seen only a few times. This chain links TRBV5-4 with TRBJ2-7; 8 bases align to TRBD2. Per germline, CDR1 SGHNT and CDR2 YYREEE (reference sequence). This CDR3 is built from 15 residues. With V trimmed by 0 bases and J by 3 bases, 5 bases remained unmatched. The CDR3 DNA sequence: TGTGCCAGCAGCTTGGGTAGCGGGGCAATCTACGAGCAGTACTTC. Its translation is CASSLGSGAIYEQYF.

A few counts support this clonotype. The chain recombines TRBV20-1 with TRBJ1-4; TRBD1 matches at 10 bases. The CDR3 spans 14 residues. With V trimmed by 1 base and J by 6 bases, 2 bases remained unmatched. CDR1 is DFQATT and CDR2 is SNEGSKA in the germline V gene (reference sequence). Written as DNA, the CDR3 is TGCAGTGCTAGAGCGGGACAGGGGCATGAAAAACTGTTTTTT. It specifies CSARAGQGHEKLFF.

The J gene is TRBJ2-2, the V gene TRBV11-3; 10 bases agree with TRBD2. CDR3 length equals 19 residues. V was clipped by 0 bases and J by 7 bases; unmatched bases: 14. Germline lookup yields CDR1 SGHNT and CDR2 YENEEA. This chain's CDR3 is CASSLDFVASGRSGGELFF. The CDR3 nucleotides read TGTGCCAGCAGCTTAGATTTCGTCGCTAGCGGGAGATCTGGCGGGGAGCTGTTTTTT.

This clonotype was counted between two and nine times. The genes are TRBV18 and TRBJ2-4; 7 bases map to TRBD1. The CDR3 extends over 17 amino acids. The germline V gene has CDR1 KGHSH and CDR2 LQKENI. Trimming cost V 0 bases and J 3 bases; bases outside gene matches: 8. The CDR3 sequence is CASSPPWGQLDKNIQYF. The DNA of the CDR3 is TGTGCCAGCTCACCACCGTGGGGACAGTTGGACAAAAACATTCAGTACTTC.

This clonotype was seen only a few times. The rearrangement uses TRBV7-6 and TRBJ2-1; TRBD2 aligns across 10 bases. The CDR3 length is 14 residues. With 5 bases clipped from V and 9 bases from J, the junction kept 7 bases outside the gene matches. Germline loops: CDR1 SGHVS, CDR2 FNYEAQ. The CDR3 DNA follows: TGTGCCAGCAGCGCCCGTGGGACTAGCGCTGAGCAGTTCTTC. This sequence encodes CASSARGTSAEQFF. The full variable domain, in which reference TRBV7-6 and TRBJ2-1 provide the parts outside the CDR3, is GAGVSQSPRYKVTKRGQDVALRCDPISGHVSLYWYRQALGQGPEFLTYFNYEAQQDKSGLPNDRFSAERPEGSISTLTIQRTEQRDSAMYRCASSARGTSAEQFFGPGTRLTVL.

This clonotype was counted ten times or more. The V and J genes are TRBV7-2 and TRBJ2-3, with 8 bases identical to TRBD2. The CDR3 length is 17 residues. V shed 2 bases and J 8 bases; nucleotides not matched to a gene: 15. Germline-derived CDR1 and CDR2 are SGHTA and FQGNSA. The CDR3 DNA reads TGTGCCAGCAGCTTAAATTTGCGGGAGGACTCTCGGGGTACGCAGTATTTT. Translated: CASSLNLREDSRGTQYF.

This clonotype was counted only a few times. This chain connects TRBV28 to TRBJ1-2; no clear D gene. The germline V and J ends were trimmed by 3 bases and 0 bases, with 8 bases remaining between them. Germline CDR1 reads MDHEN; CDR2 reads SYDVKM. This CDR3 region has 14 residues. The DNA of the CDR3 is TGTGCCAGCAGTTTCCCCTTCACTAACTATGGCTACACCTTC. It encodes CASSFPFTNYGYTF.

The chain has TRBV6-2 or TRBV6-3 and TRBJ1-2; no clear D. CDR1 and CDR2 (germline): MNHEY, SVGEGT. The germline V and J ends were trimmed by 0 bases and 0 bases, with 11 bases remaining between them. This CDR3 spans 16 amino acids. The DNA for the CDR3 is TGTGCCAGCAGTTACTCGCGTGGACTTACTAACTATGGCTACACCTTC. Residues: CASSYSRGLTNYGYTF.

This chain connects TRBV5-5 to TRBJ1-2; 7 bases map to TRBD1. The CDR3 has 15 residues. The V and J ends lost 2 bases and 3 bases, in that order; junction bases with no gene match: 7. Germline V lookup: CDR1 SGHKS, CDR2 YYEKEE (reference sequence). The CDR3 bases are TGTGCCAGCAGCTTTCCGGGACAGTCCCACTATGGCTACACCTTC. Its translation is CASSFPGQSHYGYTF.

A few counts support this clonotype. The chain recombines TRBV9 with TRBJ2-1; possibly TRBD2 for D (5 bases). V was trimmed by 4 bases and J by 2 bases, leaving 13 bases between them. The CDR3 is 15 amino acids. Germline loops: CDR1 SGDLS, CDR2 YYNGEE. The CDR3: CASSRLGVPYNEQFF. In nucleotides, the CDR3 is TGTGCCAGCAGCCGGCTGGGAGTCCCCTACAATGAGCAGTTCTTC.

This clonotype was observed many times. The rearrangement joins TRBV7-9 to TRBJ2-5; 8 positions match TRBD1. The CDR3 extends over 19 amino acids. The germline CDR1 and CDR2 sequences are SEHNR and FQNEAQ (reference sequence). Trimming took 4 bases from V and 2 from J; bases not matched to a gene: 18. The CDR3 DNA follows: TGTGCCAGCAGCTCCCTCAGGGGGGCCCGACAGGGGACACAAGAGACCCAGTACTTC. This codes for CASSSLRGARQGTQETQYF.

This clonotype came up many times. This chain uses TRBV12-5 with TRBJ1-1; 12 bases map to TRBD1. CDR3 length: 14 residues. CDR1 is LGHNT and CDR2 is FRNRAP in the germline V gene. Germline trimming cut 5 bases from V and 6 bases from J; bases unmatched to any gene: 4. This CDR3 is CASGPGQGAAEAFF. In DNA form, the CDR3 reads TGTGCTAGTGGTCCGGGACAGGGGGCCGCTGAAGCTTTCTTT.